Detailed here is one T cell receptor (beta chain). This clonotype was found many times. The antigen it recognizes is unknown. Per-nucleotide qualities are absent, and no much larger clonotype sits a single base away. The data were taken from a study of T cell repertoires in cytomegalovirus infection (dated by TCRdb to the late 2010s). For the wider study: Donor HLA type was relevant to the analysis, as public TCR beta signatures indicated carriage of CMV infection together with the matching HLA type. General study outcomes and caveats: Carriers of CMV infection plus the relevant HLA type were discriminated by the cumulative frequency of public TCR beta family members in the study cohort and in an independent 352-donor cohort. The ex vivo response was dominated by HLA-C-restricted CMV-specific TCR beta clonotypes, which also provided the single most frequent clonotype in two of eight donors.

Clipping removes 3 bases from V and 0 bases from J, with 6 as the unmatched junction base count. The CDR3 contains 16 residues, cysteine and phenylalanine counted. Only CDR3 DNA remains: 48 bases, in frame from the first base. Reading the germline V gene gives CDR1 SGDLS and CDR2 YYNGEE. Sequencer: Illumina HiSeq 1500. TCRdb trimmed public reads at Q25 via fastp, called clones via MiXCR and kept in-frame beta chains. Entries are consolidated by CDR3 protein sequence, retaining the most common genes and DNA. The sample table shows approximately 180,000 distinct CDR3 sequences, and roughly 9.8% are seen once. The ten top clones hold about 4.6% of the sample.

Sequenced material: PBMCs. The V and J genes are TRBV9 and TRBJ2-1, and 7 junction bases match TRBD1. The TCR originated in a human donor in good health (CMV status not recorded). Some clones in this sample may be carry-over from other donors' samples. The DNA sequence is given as TGTGCCAGCAGCGGACGGACAGGACCCTCCTACAATGAGCAGTTCTTC. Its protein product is CASSGRTGPSYNEQFF.